The present T cell receptor beta chain was sequenced within a study of cytomegalovirus exposure and HLA in healthy donors. Study observations and caveats: A few chains linked to CMV were shown in vitro to be specific for CMV antigens. Immune exposure information available was restricted to CMV serostatus.

Turning to this clone: The antigen is undetermined.

Vbeta (60) and Jbeta (13) primers were used in the PCR. Profiling relied on immunoSEQ multiplex PCR, and the TCRdb table lists in-frame clones only, not all of them. Among about 130,000 clones listed, 70% to 90% were seen once. The source material was PBMCs. This receptor was taken from a boy younger than 18 in good health and CMV-seronegative.

CDR3 in DNA: TGTGCCAGCAGCACCGAATACGCGGGATTCCCACATGAAAAACTGTTTTTT. This codes for CASSTEYAGFPHEKLFF. This chain joins TRBV5-6 and TRBJ1-4; D unresolved. The V end lost 4 bases, the J end lost 6 bases, and 22 bases lay between the germline ends. Germline V lookup: CDR1 SGHDT, CDR2 YYEEEE. This CDR3 has 17 residues.